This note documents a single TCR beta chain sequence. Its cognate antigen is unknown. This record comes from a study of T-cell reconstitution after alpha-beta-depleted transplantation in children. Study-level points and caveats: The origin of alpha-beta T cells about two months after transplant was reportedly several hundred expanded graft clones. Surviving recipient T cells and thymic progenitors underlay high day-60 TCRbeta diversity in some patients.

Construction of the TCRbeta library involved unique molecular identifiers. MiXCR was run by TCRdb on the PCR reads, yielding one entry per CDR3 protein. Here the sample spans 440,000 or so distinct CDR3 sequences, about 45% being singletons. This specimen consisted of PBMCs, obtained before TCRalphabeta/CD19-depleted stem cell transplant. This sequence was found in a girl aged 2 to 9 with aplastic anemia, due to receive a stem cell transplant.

CDR3 in DNA: TGTGCCAGCAGCTTGGAGCTAGCGGGAATGGCGACCCAGTACTTC. This translates into CASSLELAGMATQYF. This sequence joins TRBV5-6 and TRBJ2-5; 9 bases align to TRBD2. The CDR3 contains 15 residues. The V segment lost 0 bases and the J segment 7 bases; nucleotides outside the gene matches: 7. Germline V gene sequence: CDR1 SGHDT, CDR2 YYEEEE.